A selection of T cell receptor beta chains follows, all from one sample in a study of shared clonotypes between healthy human individuals. Generated by immunoSEQ multiplex PCR, the TCRdb table keeps only in-frame clones and is missing some. The sample includes around 550,000 clones, roughly 96% of them seen just once. The sequenced sample consisted of naive CD8+ T cells sorted from blood. The receptors were sampled from a woman aged 25-40 years in good health. Both conserved end residues are part of each CDR3. The D gene is left open where the match is weak. Clone size is stated in some rows and not others, as once, few, many or a class when expanded.

TRBV2	TRBD2	TRBJ2-7	.	TGTGCCAGCAGTGAGGGGCTAGCGGGAGAGGCTGCGGACGAGCAGTACTTC	CASSEGLAGEAADEQYF
TRBV5-1	.	TRBJ2-7	.	TGCGCCAGCAGCCTGGGGGGTCTAGGAGTATTTCCCAACGAGCAGTACTTC	CASSLGGLGVFPNEQYF
TRBV4-1	.	TRBJ1-1	.	TGCGCCAGCAGCCAAGAAGGTAGGGGGAGGTCTGAAGCTTTCTTT	CASSQEGRGRSEAFF
TRBV28	.	TRBJ1-5	.	TGTGCCAGCAGCCTGGAAAGGGAAAATCAGCCCCAGCATTTT	CASSLERENQPQHF
TRBV6-5	.	TRBJ1-2	.	TGTGCCAGCAGTTACCAGGCAGGGCACTATGGCTACACCTTC	CASSYQAGHYGYTF
TRBV5-6	TRBD2	TRBJ2-7	once	TGTGCCAGCAGCCCGAATGGACTAGGGCTGTACTTC	CASSPNGLGLYF
TRBV4-2	.	TRBJ1-2	once	TGTGCCAGCAGCCAAGAAGCGGGTTCTACGGGGGGCTACACCTTC	CASSQEAGSTGGYTF
TRBV11-1	TRBD1	TRBJ2-7	.	TGTGCCAGCAGCCCAGGGACAGAGCCCTACGAGCAGTACTTC	CASSPGTEPYEQYF
TRBV19	.	TRBJ2-7	.	TGTGCCAGTAGTAGGGGACACCTTACCTACGAGCAGTACTTC	CASSRGHLTYEQYF
TRBV6-5	.	TRBJ2-3	.	TGTGCCAGCAAACTTTTGGGGGAAACAGATACGCAGTATTTT	CASKLLGETDTQYF
TRBV28	.	TRBJ1-4	.	TGTGCCAGCAGCACCGTGGATGAAAAACTGTTTTTT	CASSTVDEKLFF
TRBV7-6	.	TRBJ2-7	.	TGTGCCAGCAGCTTATCCGGGACAAGAAGCTCCTACGAGCAGTACTTC	CASSLSGTRSSYEQYF
TRBV5-4	TRBD2	TRBJ2-7	.	TGTGCCAGCAGCTTAGCGGGGACGCCCTACGAGCAGTACTTC	CASSLAGTPYEQYF
TRBV7-8	.	TRBJ2-7	.	TGTGCCAGCAGTTTCGACGAGGGCTTCTCCTACGAGCAGTACTTC	CASSFDEGFSYEQYF
TRBV19	.	TRBJ1-2	.	TGTGCCAGTTCCCCACAGGGTGGGTTCCCCTATGGCTACACCTTC	CASSPQGGFPYGYTF
TRBV6-5	.	TRBJ2-1	.	TGTGCCAGCAGTAAAAACGGATACTCCTACAATGAGCAGTTCTTC	CASSKNGYSYNEQFF
TRBV27	TRBD1	TRBJ1-1	.	TGTGCCAGCAGCACAGGGGTGATGACTGAAGCTTTCTTT	CASSTGVMTEAFF
TRBV7-9	TRBD1	TRBJ1-1	.	TGTGCCAGCAACTCTAAGGGACAGGGCCTCAACCAAGCTTTCTTT	CASNSKGQGLNQAFF
TRBV5-6	TRBD2	TRBJ2-1	.	TGTGCCAGCAGCTCAGGGACTACCTACTACAATGAGCAGTTCTTC	CASSSGTTYYNEQFF
TRBV27	.	TRBJ1-5	.	TGTGCCAGCAGTAAAGTATATAGCAATCAGCCCCAGCATTTT	CASSKVYSNQPQHF
TRBV2	.	TRBJ2-7	.	TGTGCCATCCAAGAAGAGGGAGCCCTCTCCTACGAGCAGTACTTC	CAIQEEGALSYEQYF
TRBV5-1	TRBD2	TRBJ2-3	.	TGCGCCAGCAGCTCTACCACTAGCGGAGGAGATACGCAGTATTTT	CASSSTTSGGDTQYF
TRBV9	TRBD1	TRBJ1-2	.	TGTGCCAGCAGCGTCCCACAGGACAGGGCCTTCGATGGCTACACCTTC	CASSVPQDRAFDGYTF
TRBV25-1	.	TRBJ2-1	.	TGTGCCAGCAGTGAATTCACACCGGGAGATGAGCAGTTCTTC	CASSEFTPGDEQFF
TRBV28	TRBD2	TRBJ2-2	.	TGTGCCAGCAGCCTCGGACTAGCGGGAACCGATATGAACACCGGGGAGCTGTTTTTT	CASSLGLAGTDMNTGELFF
TRBV28	.	TRBJ2-7	.	TGTGCCAGCAGTTTAGGGTCTAGCGAGTACTACGAGCAGTACTTC	CASSLGSSEYYEQYF
TRBV11-2	.	TRBJ1-4	.	TGTGCCAGCAGTCCTCGGGACCTGGGTGACGAAAAACTGTTTTTT	CASSPRDLGDEKLFF
TRBV7-8	.	TRBJ2-1	.	TGTGCCAGCAGCTTAGCCGGGACGGCATACAATGAGCAGTTCTTC	CASSLAGTAYNEQFF
TRBV4-1	TRBD2	TRBJ2-5	.	TGCGCCAGCAGCCTAAGGATAGCGGGAGGACAGACCCAGTACTTC	CASSLRIAGGQTQYF
TRBV2	.	TRBJ2-1	.	TGTGCCAGCAGTGAACGACTTAGGGATGAGCAGTTCTTC	CASSERLRDEQFF
TRBV4-1	TRBD1	TRBJ2-7	.	TGCGCCAGCAGCCAGGGACAGGGCCCCAACGACGAGCAGTACTTC	CASSQGQGPNDEQYF
TRBV5-1	TRBD1	TRBJ1-4	.	TGCGCCAGCAGCTTGGCGGCGGGCAGGGGGTATGAAAAACTGTTTTTT	CASSLAAGRGYEKLFF
TRBV13	.	TRBJ2-7	.	TGTGCCAGCAGCGGCCCTAGCGCCGAGCAGTACTTC	CASSGPSAEQYF
TRBV13	TRBD2	TRBJ2-7	.	TGTGCCAGCAGCTTAGCTCTTCCCAGCGGGGGTTACGAGCAGTACTTC	CASSLALPSGGYEQYF
TRBV27	.	TRBJ1-1	few	TGTGCCAGCAGTTTAGAGGGGAACACTGAAGCTTTCTTT	CASSLEGNTEAFF
TRBV28	TRBD1	TRBJ1-5	.	TGTGCCAGCAGCCCCGGGACAGACGGCAATCAGCCCCAGCATTTT	CASSPGTDGNQPQHF
TRBV13	TRBD1	TRBJ2-7	.	TGTGCCAGCAGCTTAGGTCCCGGGACAGGGTGGTACGAGCAGTACTTC	CASSLGPGTGWYEQYF
TRBV30	TRBD1	TRBJ1-2	.	TGTGCCTGGAGGTCGGGACAGCACTATGGCTACACCTTC	CAWRSGQHYGYTF
TRBV7-9	TRBD1	TRBJ2-7	.	TGTGCCAGCAGAGGGGACAGGATTGACGAGCAGTACTTC	CASRGDRIDEQYF
TRBV9	TRBD2	TRBJ2-7	.	TGTGCCAGCAGCGTCGGGACTAGCGGGGCGAGAGTTGACGAGCAGTACTTC	CASSVGTSGARVDEQYF
TRBV27	.	TRBJ2-7	.	TGTGCCAGCAGTCCCTCGGCAGGGAATATTCCCTACGAGCAGTACTTC	CASSPSAGNIPYEQYF
TRBV19	TRBD2	TRBJ2-1	.	TGTGCCAGTAGTATCGCCAGCGGGAGAATTCTTGAGCAGTTCTTC	CASSIASGRILEQFF
TRBV27	.	TRBJ2-7	.	TGTGCCAGCAGTGGGGGTAAGGGGAGCTCCTACGAGCAGTACTTC	CASSGGKGSSYEQYF